This T cell receptor beta chain was identified during a study of blood T cell repertoires in COVID-19. Study summary: Samples came from the United States, Italy and Spain, spanning acute and convalescent COVID-19. Sources were T cells, B-cell-depleted T cells, or PBMCs; the material itself was cDNA or gDNA.

This CDR3 contains 17 residues. V lost 4 bases, J lost 4 bases, and 13 bases stayed unmatched. Looked up from germline, CDR1 is SNHLY and CDR2 is FYNNEI. As handled by the study authors: Amplification of reference gene primers provided the estimated nucleated cell counts. This table comes from immunoSEQ multiplex PCR, and its TCRdb copy is limited to in-frame clones, with some not included. The V and J calls and clone size were taken over from that table, and D and trimming were inferred from the DNA. In the table there are 200,000 to 300,000 clones, approximately 91% of which are singletons. The sample was peripheral blood. The chain couples TRBV2 to TRBJ2-7; 10 bases are a match to TRBD2. This clonotype was obtained from a human donor in a cohort sampled during active COVID-19. The CDR3: CASSAGGLAGVSYEQYF. CDR3 nucleotides: TGTGCCAGCAGTGCCGGTGGCCTAGCGGGAGTGTCGTACGAGCAGTACTTC. The variable domain in full, with the rest retrieved from reference TRBV2 and TRBJ2-7, is EPEVTQTPSHQVTQMGQEVILRCVPISNHLYFYWYRQILGQKVEFLVSFYNNEISEKSEIFDDQFSVERPDGSNFTLKIRSTKLEDSAMYFCASSAGGLAGVSYEQYFGPGTRLTVT.